This T cell receptor beta chain was obtained from a study of cytomegalovirus exposure and HLA in healthy donors listed by TCRdb under 2017. Broadly, across the study: In an earlier analysis of fewer than 750 of the donors, around 290 Gb of sequence data and about 110 million unique TCR beta sequences from 180 million or so T cells were reported. In addition to the first cohort of 666 subjects, a separate validation cohort of approximately 110 different subjects was used. An early release covering more than 500 HLA-typed donors comprised approximately 290 gigabases of sequencing data and tens of millions of unique TCR sequences. To decide whether each TCR beta V gene segment behaved as functional or pseudogenic, an earlier analysis of several hundred of the donors relied on high-throughput TCR beta sequencing. Donor age, sex, ethnicity and CMV serostatus were compiled together with the repertoire data. Every discovery cohort repertoire had been produced on one sequencing platform. Among the roughly 370 genotyped donors, approximately 77% belonged to the genetic ancestry cluster associated with self-reported Caucasian donors. To predict cytomegalovirus infection status, the study combined high-throughput TCR immunosequencing, statistical association of individual TCRs with disease status, and machine learning. On average, around 230,000 unique TCR beta nucleotide sequences were sequenced per donor among about 400 genotyped donors of the cohort, with 15% to 20% of those sequences being non-productive. A later genetic analysis used genome-wide SNP genotypes for about three fifths of the 666 donors, treating that subset as a discovery cohort. HLA typing included class I and class II loci at four-digit resolution. A later analysis re-analyzed previously published TCR beta repertoires from roughly 690 donors and added high-resolution HLA genotyping to study TCR occurrence patterns. Several DR-DQ haplotypes were treated as single units for association and clustering because of strong linkage in the cohort. Rather than drawing on any new phenotypic data, the later analysis identified candidate immune exposures from TCR beta sequences and the way those sequences occurred across donors. The T cell repertoires of around 730 subjects were profiled by immunosequencing and related to cytomegalovirus serostatus. The study aimed to test whether signatures of past pathogen exposure could be identified by cataloging public T cell receptors. Typing coverage differed by locus: A, B, C, DRB1 and DQB1 were typed in roughly 620-630 donors, DQA1 in roughly 500, DPA1 in nearly 610, and DPB1 in roughly 470.

Libraries were made using the immunoSEQ multiplex PCR assay. For the multiplex PCR, a mixture combining 60 forward primers for TCR Vbeta segments and 13 reverse primers for TCR Jbeta segments was used. A multiplex PCR assay on genomic DNA amplified the CDR3 region of rearranged TCR beta genes. On the Illumina HiSeq System, the amplified TCR beta libraries were sequenced as 87-base-pair reads. On the authors' methods: In a later analysis, 70 million to 95 million unique TCR beta chains were counted across the approximately 670 repertoires, and roughly 11 million of these chains were shared by at least two donors. A nearest-neighbor algorithm error-corrected the raw reads and collapsed the reads into unique sequences, merging closely related sequences to remove PCR and sequencing errors. Alignment of CDR3 sequences to IMGT reference sequences was used to assign V, D and J gene segments. For a sequence to be retained, a match of at least six nucleotides was required to both a V gene segment and a J gene segment. Rearrangements were classified as productive when the CDR3 lacked stop codons and remained in frame with V and J, and all other rearrangements were classified as non-productive. CDR3 was defined by IMGT convention, running from the second conserved V-encoded cysteine to the conserved J-encoded phenylalanine. The earlier analysis of 500 to 750 of the donors excluded any sequence lacking an unambiguous match to a single V gene segment. An earlier analysis of 587 of the donors classified V segments as functional when productive rearrangements were above 56.7% and as segregating when the standard deviation between donors was above 5%. A statistical classification framework was built to diagnose cytomegalovirus status from the catalog of TCR beta chain sequences. A later analysis assigned V and J genes by comparing TCR nucleotide sequences with IMGT/GENE-DB human TR gene sequences. In a later analysis, CDR3 sequences and most-parsimonious VDJ recombination scenarios were assigned using the TCRdist pipeline. In a later analysis, each TCR beta chain was defined by its CDR3 amino acid sequence together with its V-gene family, and reads without a unique V-gene family were excluded. As a way to deal with suspected cross-contamination and a sequencing artifact, a later analysis dropped more than 500 nucleotide sequences that were highly shared and had low generation probability. In a later analysis, a clonal expansion index for each public chain was calculated from normalized within-repertoire ranks of inferred template counts. A later analysis computed generation probabilities with a VDJ recombination model fitted to out-of-frame rearrangements, and checked the results against IGoR. In a later analysis, TCR-TCR, TCR-HLA and TCR-CMV co-occurrence was scored with hypergeometric tests, and a repertoire-size bias correction was applied to TCR pairs. To estimate false discovery rates, a later analysis permuted the HLA or CMV assignments 20 times. In a later analysis, co-occurring TCRs were grouped using DBSCAN, and TCRdist sequence similarity was added for clustering within HLA-allele-positive subsets. Repertoires with fewer than 30,000 or more than 120,000 public chains, plus five repertoires with anomalous nucleotide sharing, were excluded from co-occurrence clustering. TCRdb took over this immuneACCESS table, retaining in-frame rearrangements with V and J assigned. Such tables are incomplete; in checked studies, under half of the missing clones stem from an unresolved V gene, and the remainder is unexplained. V, J and clone size are those of that table, while D and trimming were read from the DNA. This sample holds about 160,000 clones; 75% to 85% were observed only once. The ten largest clones add up to about 4.5% of the sample.

The cohort consisted of 600 or so healthy bone marrow donors. At the time of sampling, every cohort member was nominally healthy, though immune exposures that went unrecorded were likely present. The donor tested CMV seronegative, placing the donor among the 300 to 450 seronegative members of the cohort. Each donor provided a peripheral blood sample, and peripheral blood mononuclear cells were used for TCR beta sequencing. Genomic DNA was extracted from the blood cell samples with the Qiagen DNeasy Blood Extraction Kit. About this clone itself: No antigen is known for it. No base quality information exists; no much larger clone differs at one position.

The germline V gene (reference sequence) provides CDR1 MNHEY and CDR2 SMNVEV. Germline trimming amounts to 6 bases on V and 7 bases on J, with 11 as the count of junction bases outside the gene matches. CDR3 length: 16 amino acids, cysteine to phenylalanine. Only the CDR3 DNA stays, 48 bases, in frame from base 1. The study at large found these results: A later analysis found that TCR association rates varied across HLA loci, with DRB1 alleles showing the most associated TCRs and HLA-C alleles the fewest. Across donors, most TCR sequences were observed very rarely, whereas some public TCRs were present in many individuals. The presence/absence analyses assumed that sequencing depth was roughly uniform across donors, and that assumption may not be true. In vitro tests confirmed that a few of the cytomegalovirus-associated TCR beta chains recognize cytomegalovirus antigens. An earlier analysis of approximately 540 of the donors showed that most TCR beta V segments appeared in productive rearrangements either about 87% or about 30% of the time, which broadly matched IMGT annotations. Immune exposure information for the cohort was limited to CMV serostatus. Because some donors lacked HLA typing at each locus, the association tests relied only on the typed subset. A later analysis associated 15,000 to 20,000 TCR beta sequences with specific HLA alleles at a false discovery rate of 0.05. The authors suggested that the approach could potentially be extended to other disease states and immunological phenotypes. Correlated functional status among segregating V segments might reflect linkage disequilibrium, but an unknown experimental factor could not be ruled out. The study listed 150 to 200 TCR beta chains as associated with cytomegalovirus. A further reported finding was that TCR beta sequences accurately predicted the HLA-A and HLA-B alleles for most subjects in the first cohort. Some IMGT-functional V segments, including TRBV6-2 and TRBV6-3, could not be distinguished by the 87-base-pair reads and were therefore excluded. Because counts were too low, more than 15 rarely observed V segments, including chromosome 9 orphons, were left out of the earlier analysis of a few hundred of the donors. A later analysis reported that several top co-occurrence clusters appeared linked to parvovirus B19, influenza, CMV and Epstein-Barr virus. A later genetic analysis associated a missense DCLRE1C variant with V-gene and J-gene trimming of TCR beta chains, and an independent cohort replicated the association. A cluster of highly shared sequence variants was judged likely to represent a technical artifact of the sequencing pipeline. This cohort had only TCR beta chains sequenced, and the lack of alpha or paired-chain data limited which features could be detected. A later analysis found that HLA-associated TCR beta chains were more clonally expanded and had lower generation probabilities than equally common non-associated chains. When HLA alleles, especially DR and DQ, strongly co-occurred, attributing TCR associations to individual alleles was difficult. According to a later genetic analysis, donors in an Asian-associated ancestry cluster had fewer N-insertions in productive TCRs than the approximately 710-donor mean. The classifier was reported to diagnose cytomegalovirus status with high specificity and sensitivity in both the original cohort and the validation cohort. Most CMV-associated TCR beta chains appeared to be HLA-restricted in a later analysis, and the HLA associations seemed to be driven largely by CMV exposure.

Sequenced material: PBMCs. Recombination joined TRBV27 with TRBJ2-1; 11 bases in between match TRBD2. This clonotype was sampled from a man younger than 45 in good health and CMV-seronegative. CDR3 region: CASSSSSSSGGNEQFF. The DNA is TGTGCCAGCAGCTCATCGTCGTCTAGCGGGGGGAATGAGCAGTTCTTC.